This is a list of T cell receptor beta chains from one sample in a study of blood T cell repertoires in COVID-19. Sequenced by immunoSEQ multiplex PCR; TCRdb stores in-frame clones only, minus some. This table has roughly 250,000 clones, about 88% appearing once. The sequencing input was peripheral blood. The receptors originated from a man aged 35 to 55 with acute or convalescent COVID-19. CDR3s include the opening cysteine and the closing phenylalanine or tryptophan. The D gene is left open where the match is weak. Size is omitted from some rows. Given values are once, few, many or a class for expanded clones.

clone size	V gene	D gene	J gene	CDR3 DNA	CDR3 protein
-	TRBV6-5	TRBD1	TRBJ1-2	TGTGCCAGCAGTTCGCAGGGACAGGGCTATGGCTACACCTTC	CASSSQGQGYGYTF
-	TRBV30	TRBD1	TRBJ1-6	TGTGCCTTAGCCCGGGACAGGAGCTATTCACCCCTCCACTTT	CALARDRSYSPLHF
once	TRBV10-3	-	TRBJ2-3	TGTGCCATCAGGCACACACAAAGCACAGATACGCAGTATTTT	CAIRHTQSTDTQYF
-	TRBV9	TRBD2	TRBJ2-1	TGTGCCAGCAGCGTAGCTACGGGACTAGCGGGGCGGCAGTTCTTC	CASSVATGLAGRQFF
-	TRBV27	-	TRBJ2-3	TGTGCCAGCAGTATATACCGGACAGCAGATACGCAGTATTTT	CASSIYRTADTQYF
-	TRBV19	-	TRBJ1-6	TGTGCCAGTAGTCCATACTCGGGGGGCTCACCCCTCCACTTT	CASSPYSGGSPLHF
-	TRBV18	-	TRBJ2-7	TGTGCCAGCTCACCGGTAAAGGGGGGGCAGAACGAGCAGTACTTC	CASSPVKGGQNEQYF
-	TRBV5-1	-	TRBJ1-6	TGCGCCAGCAGCCCGGGGAATTCACCCCTCCACTTT	CASSPGNSPLHF
-	TRBV7-9	-	TRBJ1-4	TGTGCCAGCAGCTTGGGGGGGACGGATTATAATGAAAAACTGTTTTTT	CASSLGGTDYNEKLFF
-	TRBV7-3	-	TRBJ2-2	TGTGCCAGCAGCCTTCGGGGAAGGGGGAGTACCGGGGAGCTGTTTTTT	CASSLRGRGSTGELFF
-	TRBV29-1	TRBD1	TRBJ2-7	TGCAGCGTTGAAGTGGACAGGGATTACGAGCAGTACTTC	CSVEVDRDYEQYF
-	TRBV23-1	-	TRBJ1-3	TGCGCCAGCAGCAGACAGCGCTCTGGAAACACCATATATTTT	CASSRQRSGNTIYF
-	TRBV28	TRBD1	TRBJ1-2	TGTGCCACCCCGAGGACAGGTTTAAACTATGGCTACACCTTC	CATPRTGLNYGYTF
-	TRBV9	-	TRBJ2-7	TGTGCCAGCAGCGAGGGTGGGGCAGAGCAGTACTTC	CASSEGGAEQYF
-	TRBV5-4	TRBD1	TRBJ1-2	TGTGCCAGCAGCCGGGGGACAGACCCTGGTGGCTACACCTTC	CASSRGTDPGGYTF
-	TRBV11-2	TRBD2	TRBJ2-1	TGTGCCAGCAGCCGACGATGGGGACTAGCGGGTGATTACAATGAGCAGTTCTTC	CASSRRWGLAGDYNEQFF
-	TRBV7-9	TRBD1	TRBJ1-2	TGTGCCAGCAGTAATACAGGGGAGTCGAACTATGGCTACACCTTC	CASSNTGESNYGYTF
-	TRBV19	TRBD1	TRBJ1-4	TGTGCCAGTAGTATTTGGACAGGGGGAGGTGAAAAACTGTTTTTT	CASSIWTGGGEKLFF
-	TRBV7-3	TRBD2	TRBJ2-1	TGTGCCAGCAGCTCCTCGGGGGGGAACTACAATGAGCAGTTCTTC	CASSSSGGNYNEQFF
-	TRBV10-3	TRBD1	TRBJ1-2	TGTGCCATCAGTAAGGACAGGGCCCCTAACTATGGCTACACCTTC	CAISKDRAPNYGYTF
-	TRBV30	TRBD1	TRBJ1-6	TGTGCCTGGGACAGGGCGGAAAATTCACCCCTCCACTTT	CAWDRAENSPLHF
-	TRBV6-1	-	TRBJ1-2	TGTGCCAGCAGTGAATATGGAACAGGCTATGGCTACACCTTC	CASSEYGTGYGYTF
-	TRBV5-5	-	TRBJ1-4	TGTGCCAGCAGCTTGGCAGGGGATGAAAAACTGTTTTTT	CASSLAGDEKLFF
-	TRBV7-2	-	TRBJ1-1	TGTGCCAGCAGCTTAGGCGGGGGAGGCAGGAACACTGAAGCTTTCTTT	CASSLGGGGRNTEAFF
-	TRBV28	-	TRBJ2-1	TGTGCCACCTGCCTCTCCACGAGATCGTACAATGAGCAGTTCTTC	CATCLSTRSYNEQFF
-	TRBV28	-	TRBJ1-6	TGTGCCAGCAGTCGATTCTTACTACCCCTCCACTTT	CASSRFLLPLHF
-	TRBV27	TRBD1	TRBJ1-2	TGTGCCAGCAGTGAGGACAGGGAAGGGGGTAACTATGGCTACACCTTC	CASSEDREGGNYGYTF
-	TRBV28	-	TRBJ1-5	TGTGCCAGCACCCTAAGGGGCTCTGGGAATCAGCCCCAGCATTTT	CASTLRGSGNQPQHF
few	TRBV7-2	-	TRBJ1-6	TGTGCCAGCAGCTTATTTTCCTATTCACCCCTCCACTTT	CASSLFSYSPLHF
once	TRBV28	TRBD1	TRBJ2-3	TGTGCCAGCAGCCCCGAAGGACAGGGGAAAGGTACGCAGTATTTT	CASSPEGQGKGTQYF
few	TRBV3-1/TRBV3-2	-	TRBJ2-2	TGTGCCAGCAGCCTCCTCGCGGGGACCGGGGAGCTGTTTTTT	CASSLLAGTGELFF
once	TRBV11-2	TRBD2	TRBJ2-2	TGTGCCAGCAGCTTGGGACTAGCGGGGGGGCGGACCACCGGGGAGCTGTTTTTT	CASSLGLAGGRTTGELFF
-	TRBV27	TRBD1	TRBJ1-4	TGTGCCAGCAGCCGACAGGGGAGTAATGAAAAACTGTTTTTT	CASSRQGSNEKLFF
many	TRBV7-9	-	TRBJ1-3	TGTGCCAGCAGCTTATCACAGGTCCCTGGAAACACCATATATTTT	CASSLSQVPGNTIYF
-	TRBV11-2	-	TRBJ2-5	TGTGCCAGCAGCTCTAGAGGCGGCGGGGCCCCGCAAGAGACCCAGTACTTC	CASSSRGGGAPQETQYF
few	TRBV18	TRBD1	TRBJ2-7	TGTGCCAGCTCACCAGCACCGGGACAGGTTGGATACGAGCAGTACTTC	CASSPAPGQVGYEQYF
-	TRBV5-6	TRBD2	TRBJ2-3	TGTGCCAGCAGCTTAGGACTAGCGGGGGGGCCGGGCACAGATACGCAGTATTTT	CASSLGLAGGPGTDTQYF
-	TRBV15	TRBD1	TRBJ1-2	TGTGCCACCAGCCAGACAGGGAACTATGGCTACACCTTC	CATSQTGNYGYTF
-	TRBV28	-	TRBJ1-5	TGTGCCAGCAGTTTTTCAGGGGATGATCAGCCCCAGCATTTT	CASSFSGDDQPQHF
-	TRBV6-2/TRBV6-3	-	TRBJ1-1	TGTGCCAGCAGTTACTCGACAGGATTGGGCACTGAAGCTTTCTTT	CASSYSTGLGTEAFF
-	TRBV12-3/TRBV12-4	-	TRBJ2-5	TGTGCCAGCAGCCGGGGGGCGGGGGAGACCCAGTACTTC	CASSRGAGETQYF
-	TRBV10-1	-	TRBJ1-4	TGCGCCAGCAACAGGGAGCAAGGCGAAAAACTGTTTTTT	CASNREQGEKLFF